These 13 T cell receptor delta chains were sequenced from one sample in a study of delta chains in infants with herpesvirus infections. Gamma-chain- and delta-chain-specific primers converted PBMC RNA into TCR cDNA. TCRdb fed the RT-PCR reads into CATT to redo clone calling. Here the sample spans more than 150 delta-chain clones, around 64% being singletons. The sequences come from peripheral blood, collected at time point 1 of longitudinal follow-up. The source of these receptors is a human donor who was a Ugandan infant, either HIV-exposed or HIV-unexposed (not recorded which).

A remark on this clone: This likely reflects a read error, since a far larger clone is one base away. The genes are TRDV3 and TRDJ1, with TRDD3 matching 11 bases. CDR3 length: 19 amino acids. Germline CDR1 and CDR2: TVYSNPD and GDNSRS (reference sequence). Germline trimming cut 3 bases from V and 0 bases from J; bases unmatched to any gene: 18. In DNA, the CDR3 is TGTGCCTTCCCCCCTCCTTACTGGGGGATAGGCCCAGACACCGATAAACTCATCTTT. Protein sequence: CAFPPPYWGIGPDTDKLIF.

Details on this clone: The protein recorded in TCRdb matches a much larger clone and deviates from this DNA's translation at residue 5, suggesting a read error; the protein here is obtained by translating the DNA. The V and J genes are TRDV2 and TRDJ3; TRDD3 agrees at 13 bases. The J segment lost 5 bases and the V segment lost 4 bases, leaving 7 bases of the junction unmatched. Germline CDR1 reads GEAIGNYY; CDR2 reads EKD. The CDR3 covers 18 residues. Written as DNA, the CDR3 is TGTGCCTGTGATTTGACTGGGGGATACGCCCGGGACACCCGACAGATGTTTTTC. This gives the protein CACDLTGGYARDTRQMFF.

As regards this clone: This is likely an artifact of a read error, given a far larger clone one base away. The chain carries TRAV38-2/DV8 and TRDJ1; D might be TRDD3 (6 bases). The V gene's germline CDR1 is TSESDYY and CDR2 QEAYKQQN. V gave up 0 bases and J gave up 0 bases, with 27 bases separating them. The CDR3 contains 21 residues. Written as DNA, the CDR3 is TGTGCTTATAGGAGCGTGGTGCGTTTGCGGGGGACCCCAACGGACACCGATAAACTCATCTTT. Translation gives CAYRSVVRLRGTPTDTDKLIF.

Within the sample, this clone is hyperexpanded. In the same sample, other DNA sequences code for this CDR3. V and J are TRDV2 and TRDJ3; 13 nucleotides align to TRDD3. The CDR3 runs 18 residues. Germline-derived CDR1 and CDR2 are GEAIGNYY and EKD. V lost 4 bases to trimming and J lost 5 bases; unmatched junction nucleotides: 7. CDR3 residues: CACDSTGGYARDTRQMFF. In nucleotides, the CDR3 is TGTGCCTGTGATTCGACTGGGGGATACGCCCGGGACACCCGACAGATGTTTTTC.

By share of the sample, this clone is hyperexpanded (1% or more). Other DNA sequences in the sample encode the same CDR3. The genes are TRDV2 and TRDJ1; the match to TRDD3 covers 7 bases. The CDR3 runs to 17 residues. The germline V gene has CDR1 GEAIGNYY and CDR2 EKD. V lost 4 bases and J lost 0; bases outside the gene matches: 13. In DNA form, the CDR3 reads TGTGCCTGTGAACAACTGGGGACTGTGACGTACACCGATAAACTCATCTTT. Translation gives CACEQLGTVTYTDKLIF.

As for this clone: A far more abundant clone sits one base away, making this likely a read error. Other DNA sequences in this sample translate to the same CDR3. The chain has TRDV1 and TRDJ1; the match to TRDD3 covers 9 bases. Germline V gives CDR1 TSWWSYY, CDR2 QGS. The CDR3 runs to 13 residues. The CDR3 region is CALNRGYVDKLIF. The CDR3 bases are TGTGCGCTAAATCGGGGATACGTCGATAAACTCATCTTT.

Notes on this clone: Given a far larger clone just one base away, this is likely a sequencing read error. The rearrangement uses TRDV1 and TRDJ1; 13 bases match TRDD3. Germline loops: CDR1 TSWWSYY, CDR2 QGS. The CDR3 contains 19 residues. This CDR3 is CALGEIWVLVLGDTTKLTF. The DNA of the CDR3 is TGTGCTCTTGGGGAAATTTGGGTACTGGTACTGGGGGATACGACTAAACTCACCTTT.

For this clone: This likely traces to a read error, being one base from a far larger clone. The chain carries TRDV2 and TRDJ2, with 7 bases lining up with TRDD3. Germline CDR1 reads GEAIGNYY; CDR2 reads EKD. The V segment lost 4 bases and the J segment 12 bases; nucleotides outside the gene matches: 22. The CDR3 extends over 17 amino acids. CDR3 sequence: CACEQLGTVTYTDKLFF. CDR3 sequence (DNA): TGTGCCTGTGAACAACTGGGGACTGTGACGTACACCGATAAACTCTTCTTT.

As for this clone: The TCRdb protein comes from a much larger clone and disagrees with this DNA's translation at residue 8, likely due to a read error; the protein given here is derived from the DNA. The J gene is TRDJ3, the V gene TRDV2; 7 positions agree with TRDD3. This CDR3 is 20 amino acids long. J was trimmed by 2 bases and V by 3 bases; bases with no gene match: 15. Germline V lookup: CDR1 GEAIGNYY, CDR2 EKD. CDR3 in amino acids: CACDGLLEDTRTWDTRQMFF. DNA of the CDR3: TGTGCCTGTGACGGCTTACTGGAGGATACGCGGACCTGGGACACCCGACAGATGTTTTTC.

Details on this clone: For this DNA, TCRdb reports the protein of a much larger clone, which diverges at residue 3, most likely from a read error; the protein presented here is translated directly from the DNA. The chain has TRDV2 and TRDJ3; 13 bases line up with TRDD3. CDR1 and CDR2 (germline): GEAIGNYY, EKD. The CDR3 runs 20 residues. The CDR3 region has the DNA TGTGCCTATGACGGCTTACTGGGGGATACGCGGACCTGGGACACCCGACAGATGTTTTTC. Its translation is CAYDGLLGDTRTWDTRQMFF.

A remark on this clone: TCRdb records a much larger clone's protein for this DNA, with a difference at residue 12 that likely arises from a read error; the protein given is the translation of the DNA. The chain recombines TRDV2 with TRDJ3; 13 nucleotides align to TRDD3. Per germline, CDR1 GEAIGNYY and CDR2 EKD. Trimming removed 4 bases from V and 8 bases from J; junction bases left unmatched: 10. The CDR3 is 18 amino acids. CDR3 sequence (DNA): TGTGCCTGTGATTCGACTGGGGGATACGCCCGGAACACCCGACAGATGTTTTTC. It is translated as CACDSTGGYARNTRQMFF.

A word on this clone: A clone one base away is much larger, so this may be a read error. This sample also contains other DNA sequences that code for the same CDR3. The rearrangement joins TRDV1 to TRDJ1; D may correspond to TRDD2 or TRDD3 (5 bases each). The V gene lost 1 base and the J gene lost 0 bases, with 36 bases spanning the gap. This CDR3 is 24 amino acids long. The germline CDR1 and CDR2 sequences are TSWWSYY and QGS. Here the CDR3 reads CALGERAPIRPTLYWGYYTDKLIF. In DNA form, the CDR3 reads TGTGCTCTTGGGGAACGAGCCCCTATACGACCTACGCTTTATTGGGGCTATTACACCGATAAACTCATCTTT.

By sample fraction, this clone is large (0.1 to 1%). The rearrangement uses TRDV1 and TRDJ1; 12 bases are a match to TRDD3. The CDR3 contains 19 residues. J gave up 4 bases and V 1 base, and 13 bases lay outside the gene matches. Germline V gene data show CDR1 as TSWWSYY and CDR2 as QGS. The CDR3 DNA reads TGTGCTCTTGGGGAACCCGTTTACTCTGGGGGATACGAGGACGATAAACTCATCTTT. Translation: CALGEPVYSGGYEDDKLIF.